Reported below is one T cell receptor (beta chain). Antigen: not known. The germline CDR1 and CDR2 sequences are LGHNA and YSLEER. V was pared by 4 bases and J by 7 bases, with 9 bases of the junction left unmatched. The CDR3 covers 15 residues. The data are from a study of PD-1 blockade in mismatch repair-deficient tumors. Study as a whole: Enrolled about 2013-2017, patients had progressing, pretreated mismatch repair-deficient cancers of about a dozen types. General study findings and limits: Tumor-resident clones, often undetectable pretreatment in blood, expanded then contracted after pembrolizumab.

Every patient had mismatch repair deficiency by PCR or immunohistochemistry. The TCR-sequenced patients were a few responders to pembrolizumab. TCRdb keeps only in-frame clones here, not all; method: immunoSEQ multiplex PCR. The data show roughly 120,000 clones, 85% to 90% seen once. The chain is built from TRBV4-3 and TRBJ2-1; 8 bases are shared with TRBD2. The sample consisted of peripheral blood, taken 72 weeks after starting pembrolizumab. This TCR derives from an adult with mismatch repair-deficient cancer. The CDR3 region is CASSRSGAGRNEQFF. DNA of the CDR3: TGCGCCAGCAGCCGTAGCGGGGCAGGGAGGAATGAGCAGTTCTTC.